Detailed here is one T cell receptor beta chain. Its specificity is not known. CD45RO-negative CD8 cells positively selected for CCR7 made up the naive population, which excluded terminally differentiated effector memory CD45RA+ cells. The data were obtained in a study of shared clonotypes between healthy human individuals. Study-wide results and limits: Sorted-subset sequencing, rarefaction showed, was incomplete despite large depth.

TCRdb's copy holds only in-frame clones and misses some; the assay was immunoSEQ multiplex PCR. The profile shows roughly 2,000,000 clones, approximately 94% of them singletons. This sequence originates from a man between 18 and 35 years old in good health. The specimen was naive CD8+ T cells sorted from blood.

The CDR3 DNA sequence: TGTGCCAGCCGAGACAGGGCGTCCAAAAACATTCAGTACTTC. Translating it yields CASRDRASKNIQYF. The genes are TRBV6-1 and TRBJ2-4, with TRBD1 identical over 7 bases. With V trimmed by 8 bases and J by 2 bases, 6 bases remained unmatched. Looked up from germline, CDR1 is MNHNS and CDR2 is SASEGT. There are 14 residues in the CDR3.